The 6 T cell receptor beta chains given below trace back to one sample, sequenced in a study of vaccination effects on CD4 cells after COVID-19. Under the ViraFEST assay, PBMC were stimulated with viral peptide pools so that antigen-specific CD4+ T cells expanded. Sequencing was performed afterwards. Culture lasted approximately 10 days before CD4+ T cell isolation. None of the vaccinated had previously contracted SARS-CoV-2, and their nucleocapsid antibodies tested negative. These receptors are not linked to any known antigen. Only in-frame clones appear in the TCRdb table, and some are missing; sequencing was by immunoSEQ multiplex PCR. The data contain tens of thousands of clones, approximately 72% of them singletons. The starting material was CD4+ T cells from PBMCs cultured with HCoV-OC43 spike peptides, obtained before COVID-19 vaccination. Stated subset: HCoV-OC43 spike overlapping peptide pool stimulation. The receptor source for this set is a human donor who received a COVID-19 vaccine.

The chain combines TRBV19 with TRBJ2-3, with 7 bases fitting TRBD1. The CDR3 has 14 amino acids. Looked up from germline, CDR1 is LNHDA and CDR2 is SQIVND (reference sequence). Trimming cost V 3 bases and J 2 bases; bases outside gene matches: 2. CDR3 amino acids: CASSIGTATDTQYF. CDR3 in DNA: TGTGCCAGTAGTATCGGGACAGCCACAGATACGCAGTATTTT.

The chain couples TRBV13 to TRBJ2-1; D may be TRBD2 (5 bases). The CDR3 is 17 residues long. Trimming took off 5 bases at V and 8 bases at J, with 25 bases between the two ends. Germline lookup yields CDR1 PRHDT and CDR2 FYEKMQ (reference sequence). The CDR3 spells CASSTRTGGLVVDEQFF. CDR3 DNA sequence: TGTGCCAGCAGCACGCGAACGGGCGGACTCGTCGTCGATGAGCAGTTCTTC.

In its sample, this clone was seen once. The V call is TRBV24-1, the J call TRBJ2-1; a possible D gene is TRBD2 (5 bases). Germline CDR1 reads KGHDR; CDR2 reads SFDVKD. The CDR3 extends over 15 amino acids. Trimming took off 0 bases at V and 4 bases at J, with 9 bases between the two ends. This CDR3 reads CATSDLSRGYNEQFF. CDR3 nucleotide sequence: TGTGCCACCAGTGATTTGAGCCGGGGTTACAATGAGCAGTTCTTC.

The rearrangement joins TRBV5-1 to TRBJ2-1; 9 positions agree with TRBD1. The CDR3 runs to 15 residues. The germline V gene encodes CDR1 SGHRS and CDR2 YFSETQ. The ends lost 2 bases at V and 8 bases at J; junction bases unmatched: 8. Here the CDR3 DNA reads TGCGCCAGCAGCTTCACCGGGACAGGGTTCGATGAGCAGTTCTTC. Encoded protein: CASSFTGTGFDEQFF. Using reference TRBV5-1 and TRBJ2-1 for the parts outside the CDR3, the full variable domain is KAGVTQTPRYLIKTRGQQVTLSCSPISGHRSVSWYQQTPGQGLQFLFEYFSETQRNKGNFPGRFSGRQFSNSRSEMNVSTLELGDSALYLCASSFTGTGFDEQFFGPGTRLTVL.

This clone was picked up one time. The chain employs TRBV7-9 and TRBJ2-7, with D maybe TRBD1 (5 bases). V was trimmed by 3 bases and J by 5 bases, leaving 11 bases between them. This CDR3 has 13 residues. Germline V gives CDR1 SEHNR, CDR2 FQNEAQ (reference sequence). The CDR3 nucleotides read TGTGCCAGCAGCTTGCCTTGGGGCAACGAGCAGTACGTC. Translating it yields CASSLPWGNEQYV.

CDR3 in amino acids: CASSPEWTQGETQYF. DNA for the CDR3: TGTGCCAGCAGCCCGGAGTGGACCCAAGGAGAGACCCAGTACTTC. V is TRBV5-4 and J is TRBJ2-5; no reliable D call. The CDR3 is made up of 15 amino acids. V was trimmed by 4 bases and J by 4 bases, leaving 17 bases between them. Germline-derived CDR1 and CDR2 are SGHNT and YYREEE (reference sequence).